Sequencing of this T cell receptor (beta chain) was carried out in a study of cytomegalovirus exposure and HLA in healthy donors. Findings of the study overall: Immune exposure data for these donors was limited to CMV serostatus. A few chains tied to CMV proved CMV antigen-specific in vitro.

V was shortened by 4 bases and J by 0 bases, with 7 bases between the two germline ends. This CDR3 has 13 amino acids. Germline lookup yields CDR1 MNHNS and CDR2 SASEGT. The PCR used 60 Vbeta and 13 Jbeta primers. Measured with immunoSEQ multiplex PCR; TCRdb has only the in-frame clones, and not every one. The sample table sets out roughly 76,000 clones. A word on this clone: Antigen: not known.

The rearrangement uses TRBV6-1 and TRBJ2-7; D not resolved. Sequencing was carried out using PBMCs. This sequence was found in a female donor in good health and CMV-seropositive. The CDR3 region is CASSVSGSYEQYF. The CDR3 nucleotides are TGTGCCAGCAGTGTATCAGGCTCCTACGAGCAGTACTTC.